A selection of T cell receptor beta chains follows, all from one sample in a study of graft-versus-host responses after intestinal transplantation. Measured with immunoSEQ multiplex PCR; TCRdb has only the in-frame clones, and not every one. This sample yields 35,000 to 55,000 clones, of which about 93% are seen a single time; 5.5% to 6% belongs to the top ten. This specimen was PBMCs, taken 786 days after a first intestinal transplant, on the day of a second. Every receptor here comes from a human patient who received an intestinal transplant, so some T cells may come from the graft donor. CDR3s include the opening cysteine and the closing phenylalanine or tryptophan. The D gene is left open where the match is weak. Expanded clones are given a class, and other clones once, few, many or no size at all.

v_call	d_call	j_call	clone_size	cdr3_aa	cdr3_nt
TRBV7-6	TRBD1	TRBJ1-3	once	CASSSTGAGNTIYF	TGTGCCAGCAGCTCGACAGGGGCTGGAAACACCATATATTTT
TRBV13	NA	TRBJ1-5	NA	CASSFGDQPQHF	TGTGCCAGCAGCTTCGGCGACCAGCCCCAGCATTTT
TRBV6-5	NA	TRBJ2-5	NA	CASSYSAGAQETQYF	TGTGCCAGCAGTTACTCGGCAGGGGCCCAAGAGACCCAGTACTTC
TRBV7-8	NA	TRBJ2-6	NA	CASSLKAAGANVLTF	TGTGCCAGCAGCTTAAAGGCCGCTGGGGCCAACGTCCTGACTTTC
TRBV19	NA	TRBJ1-1	NA	CASSTGNMNTEAFF	TGTGCCAGTAGTACCGGGAACATGAACACTGAAGCTTTCTTT